This TCR beta chain was captured in a study of T cell repertoires in cytomegalovirus infection. MiXCR was run by TCRdb on the reads, yielding one entry per CDR3 protein. The data show 650,000 to 900,000 distinct CDR3 sequences, almost 30% seen once. About this clonotype itself: No antigen is known for it.

Germline CDR1 LGHNA, CDR2 YNFKEQ. CDR3 length equals 15 residues. With 4 bases removed from V and 4 bases from J, the gap between germline ends came to 13 bases. Whole-study findings and limits: Individuals carrying CMV plus the relevant HLA were identified by cumulative frequency of public TCR beta families. HLA-C-restricted CMV clonotypes gave the most frequent clonotype in two of eight donors.

The receptor was derived from a human donor in good health (CMV status not recorded). Some clones in this sample may be carry-over from other donors' samples. The chain joins TRBV4-2 to TRBJ2-2; D call uncertain. Sequencing was performed on cultured CD8+ T cells from PBMCs, taken from culture after CMV antigen stimulation. CDR3: CASSLGWGLTGELFF. The CDR3 DNA is TGTGCCAGCAGCCTAGGATGGGGTCTCACCGGGGAGCTGTTTTTT.